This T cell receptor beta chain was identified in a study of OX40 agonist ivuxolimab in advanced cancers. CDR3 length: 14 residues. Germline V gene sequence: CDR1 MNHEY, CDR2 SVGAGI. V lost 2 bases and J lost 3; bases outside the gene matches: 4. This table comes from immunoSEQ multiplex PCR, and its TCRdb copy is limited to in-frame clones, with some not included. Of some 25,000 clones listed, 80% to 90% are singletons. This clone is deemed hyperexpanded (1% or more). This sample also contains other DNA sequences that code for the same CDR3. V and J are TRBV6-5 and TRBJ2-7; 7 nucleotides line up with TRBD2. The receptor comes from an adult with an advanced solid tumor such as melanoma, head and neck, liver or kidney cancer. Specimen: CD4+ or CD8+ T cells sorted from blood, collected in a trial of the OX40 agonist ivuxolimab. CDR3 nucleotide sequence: TGTGCCAGCAGTTACGGGGGGGGAGGCTACGAGCAGTACTTC. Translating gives CASSYGGGGYEQYF.